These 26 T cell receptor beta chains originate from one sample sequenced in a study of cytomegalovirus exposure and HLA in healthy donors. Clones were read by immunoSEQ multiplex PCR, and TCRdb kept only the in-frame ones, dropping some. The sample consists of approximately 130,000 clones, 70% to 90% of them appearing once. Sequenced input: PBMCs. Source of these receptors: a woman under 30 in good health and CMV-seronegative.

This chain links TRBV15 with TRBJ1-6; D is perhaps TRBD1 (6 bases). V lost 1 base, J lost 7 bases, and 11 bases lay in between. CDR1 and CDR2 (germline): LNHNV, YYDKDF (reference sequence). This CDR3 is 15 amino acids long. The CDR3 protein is CATSRGQAFNSPLHF. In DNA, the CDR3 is TGTGCCACCAGCAGAGGACAGGCCTTCAATTCACCCCTCCACTTT.

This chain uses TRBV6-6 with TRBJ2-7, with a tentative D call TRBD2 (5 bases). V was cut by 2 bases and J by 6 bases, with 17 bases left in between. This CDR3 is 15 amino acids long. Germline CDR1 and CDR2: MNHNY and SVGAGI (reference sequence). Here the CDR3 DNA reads TGTGCCAGCAGTTACCGTCACCAGCGGTCGGGCGAGCAGTACTTC. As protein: CASSYRHQRSGEQYF.

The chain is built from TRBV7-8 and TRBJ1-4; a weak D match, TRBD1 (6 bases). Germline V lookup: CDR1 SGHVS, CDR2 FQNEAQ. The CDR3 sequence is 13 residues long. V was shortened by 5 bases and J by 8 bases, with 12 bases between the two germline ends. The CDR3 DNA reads TGTGCCAGCAGCCAAACAGGGAGCGAAAAACTGTTTTTT. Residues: CASSQTGSEKLFF.

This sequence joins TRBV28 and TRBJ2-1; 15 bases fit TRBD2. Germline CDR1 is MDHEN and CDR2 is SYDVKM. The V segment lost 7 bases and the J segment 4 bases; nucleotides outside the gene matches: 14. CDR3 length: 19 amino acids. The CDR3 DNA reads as TGTGCCAGCACCCCAGGCGTTGGGACTAGCGGGGGGTTTTACAATGAGCAGTTCTTC. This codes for CASTPGVGTSGGFYNEQFF.

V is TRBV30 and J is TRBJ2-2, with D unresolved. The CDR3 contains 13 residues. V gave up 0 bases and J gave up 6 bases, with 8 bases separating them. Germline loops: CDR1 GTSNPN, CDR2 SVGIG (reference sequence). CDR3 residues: CAWSVTAAGELFF. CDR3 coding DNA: TGTGCCTGGAGTGTTACGGCGGCCGGGGAGCTGTTTTTT.

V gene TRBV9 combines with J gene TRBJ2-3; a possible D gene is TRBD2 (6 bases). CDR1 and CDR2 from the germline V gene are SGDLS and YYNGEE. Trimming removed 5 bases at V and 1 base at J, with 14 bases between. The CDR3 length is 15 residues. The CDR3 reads CASSAGGVGTDTQYF. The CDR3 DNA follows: TGTGCCAGCAGTGCTGGCGGGGTCGGCACAGATACGCAGTATTTT.

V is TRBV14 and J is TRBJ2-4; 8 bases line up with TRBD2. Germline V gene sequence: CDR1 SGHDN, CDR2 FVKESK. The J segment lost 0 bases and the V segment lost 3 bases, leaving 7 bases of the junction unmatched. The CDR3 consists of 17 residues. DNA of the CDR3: TGTGCCAGCAGCCACAATAGCGGGGCCCTAGCCAAAAACATTCAGTACTTC. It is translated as CASSHNSGALAKNIQYF. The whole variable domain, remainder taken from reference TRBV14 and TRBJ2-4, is EAGVTQFPSHSVIEKGQTVTLRCDPISGHDNLYWYRRVMGKEIKFLLHFVKESKQDESGMPNNRFLAERTGGTYSTLKVQPAELEDSGVYFCASSHNSGALAKNIQYFGAGTRLSVL.

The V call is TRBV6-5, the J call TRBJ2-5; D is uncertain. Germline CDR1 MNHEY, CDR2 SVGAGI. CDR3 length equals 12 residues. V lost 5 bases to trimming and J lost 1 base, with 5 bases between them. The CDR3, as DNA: TGTGCCAGCAGTGAACTCCAAGAGACCCAGTACTTC. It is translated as CASSELQETQYF.

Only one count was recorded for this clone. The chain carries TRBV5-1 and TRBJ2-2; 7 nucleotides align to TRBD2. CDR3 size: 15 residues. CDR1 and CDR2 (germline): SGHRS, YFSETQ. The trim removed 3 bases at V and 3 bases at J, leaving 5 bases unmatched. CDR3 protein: CASSYGLADTGELFF. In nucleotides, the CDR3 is TGCGCCAGCAGCTATGGGCTAGCGGACACCGGGGAGCTGTTTTTT.

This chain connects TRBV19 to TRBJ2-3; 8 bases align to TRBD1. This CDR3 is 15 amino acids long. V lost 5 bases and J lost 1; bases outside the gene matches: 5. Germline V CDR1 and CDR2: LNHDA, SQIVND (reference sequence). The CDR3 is CASSSQTGGTDTQYF. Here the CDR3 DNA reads TGTGCCAGTAGTTCGCAGACAGGGGGCACAGATACGCAGTATTTT.

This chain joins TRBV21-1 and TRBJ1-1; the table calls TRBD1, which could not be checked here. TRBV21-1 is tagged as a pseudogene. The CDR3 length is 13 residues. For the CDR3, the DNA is TGTGCCACTTATTCCAGGGGTTGGACTGAAGCTTTCTTT. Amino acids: CATYSRGWTEAFF.

This CDR3 reads CASSSAGALSNEQFF. The CDR3, as DNA: TGTGCCAGCAGTTCTGCGGGGGCTCTGTCGAATGAGCAGTTCTTC. The V gene is TRBV28, the J gene TRBJ2-1; a weak D match, TRBD2 (7 bases). V lost 4 bases to trimming and J lost 7 bases, with 17 bases between them. The CDR3 runs to 15 residues. Germline V gene lookup returns CDR1 MDHEN and CDR2 SYDVKM.

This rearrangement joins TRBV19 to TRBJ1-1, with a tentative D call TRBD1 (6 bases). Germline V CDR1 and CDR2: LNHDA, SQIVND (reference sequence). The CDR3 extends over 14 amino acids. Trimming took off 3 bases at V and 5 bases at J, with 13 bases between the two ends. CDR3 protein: CASSIGQGNTEAFF. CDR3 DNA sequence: TGTGCCAGTAGTATCGGGCAGGGGAATACTGAAGCTTTCTTT. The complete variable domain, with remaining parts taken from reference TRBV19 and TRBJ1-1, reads DGGITQSPKYLFRKEGQNVTLSCEQNLNHDAMYWYRQDPGQGLRLIYYSQIVNDFQKGDIAEGYSVSREKKESFPLTVTSAQKNPTAFYLCASSIGQGNTEAFFGQGTRLTVV.

DNA for the CDR3: TGCGCCAGCAGCCAAGATCAGGGCAGGATTTTGTACTTC. It translates to CASSQDQGRILYF. The chain has TRBV4-1 and TRBJ2-7; maybe TRBD1 (5 bases). V dropped 0 bases and J dropped 12 bases, with 15 bases sitting between them. CDR1 is MGHRA and CDR2 is YSYEKL in the germline V gene. The CDR3 length is 13 residues.

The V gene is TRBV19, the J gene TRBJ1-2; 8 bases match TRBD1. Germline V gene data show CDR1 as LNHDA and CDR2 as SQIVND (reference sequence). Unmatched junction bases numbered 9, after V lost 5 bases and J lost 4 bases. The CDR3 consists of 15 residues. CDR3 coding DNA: TGTGCCAGTAGTGTTGACAGGGGAGATGCCTATGGCTACACCTTC. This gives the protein CASSVDRGDAYGYTF.

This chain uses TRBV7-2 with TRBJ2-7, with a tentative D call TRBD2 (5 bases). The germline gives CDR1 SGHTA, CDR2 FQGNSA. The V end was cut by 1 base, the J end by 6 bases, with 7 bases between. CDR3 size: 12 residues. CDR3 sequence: CASSLGTSEQYF. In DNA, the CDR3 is TGTGCCAGCAGCTTAGGGACTTCCGAGCAGTACTTC.

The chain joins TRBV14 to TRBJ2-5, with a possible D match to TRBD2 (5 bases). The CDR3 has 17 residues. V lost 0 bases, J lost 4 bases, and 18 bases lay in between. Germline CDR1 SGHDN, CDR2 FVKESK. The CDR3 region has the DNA TGTGCCAGCAGCCAAGATAGCCGGCAGGAGGTCGTAGAGACCCAGTACTTC. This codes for CASSQDSRQEVVETQYF.

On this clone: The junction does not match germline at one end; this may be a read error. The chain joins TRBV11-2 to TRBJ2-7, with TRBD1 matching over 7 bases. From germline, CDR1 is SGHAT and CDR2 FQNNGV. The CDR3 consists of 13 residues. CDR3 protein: CASSLDRAYEQYF. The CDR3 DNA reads TGTGCCAGCAGCCTAGACAGGGCCTACGAGCAGTACTTC.

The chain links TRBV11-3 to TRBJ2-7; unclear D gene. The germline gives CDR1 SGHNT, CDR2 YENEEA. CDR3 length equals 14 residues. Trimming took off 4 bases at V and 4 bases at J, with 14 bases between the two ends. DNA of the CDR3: TGTGCCAGCAGCTCCCCACGAACTCTGTACGAGCAGTACTTC. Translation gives CASSSPRTLYEQYF.

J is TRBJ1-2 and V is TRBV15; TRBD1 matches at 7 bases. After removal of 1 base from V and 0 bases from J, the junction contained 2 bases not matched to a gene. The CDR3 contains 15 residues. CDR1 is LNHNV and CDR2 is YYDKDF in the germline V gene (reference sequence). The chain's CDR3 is CATSRAGGANYGYTF. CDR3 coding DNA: TGTGCCACCAGCAGAGCAGGGGGAGCTAACTATGGCTACACCTTC.

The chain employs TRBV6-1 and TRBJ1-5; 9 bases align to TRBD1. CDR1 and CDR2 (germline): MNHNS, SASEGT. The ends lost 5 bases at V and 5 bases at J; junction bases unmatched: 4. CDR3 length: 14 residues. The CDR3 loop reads CASSLGQGHQPQHF. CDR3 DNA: TGTGCCAGCAGTTTGGGACAGGGCCATCAGCCCCAGCATTTT.

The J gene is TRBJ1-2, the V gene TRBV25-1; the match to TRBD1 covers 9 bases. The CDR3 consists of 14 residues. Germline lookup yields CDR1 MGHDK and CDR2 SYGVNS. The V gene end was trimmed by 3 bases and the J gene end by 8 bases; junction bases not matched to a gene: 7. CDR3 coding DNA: TGTGCCAGCAGTGATCAGGAGACAGGGGGAGGCTACACCTTC. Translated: CASSDQETGGGYTF.

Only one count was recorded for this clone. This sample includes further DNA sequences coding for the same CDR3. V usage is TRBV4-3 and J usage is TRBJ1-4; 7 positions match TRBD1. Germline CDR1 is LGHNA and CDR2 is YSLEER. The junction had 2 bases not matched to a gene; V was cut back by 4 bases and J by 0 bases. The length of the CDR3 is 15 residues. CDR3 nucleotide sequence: TGCGCCAGCAGCCCAGGGACAGCAACTAATGAAAAACTGTTTTTT. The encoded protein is CASSPGTATNEKLFF.

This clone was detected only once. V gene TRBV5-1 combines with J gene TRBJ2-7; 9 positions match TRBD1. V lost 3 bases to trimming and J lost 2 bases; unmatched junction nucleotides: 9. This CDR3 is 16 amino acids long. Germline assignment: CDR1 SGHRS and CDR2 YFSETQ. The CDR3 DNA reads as TGCGCCAGCAGCTCACACAGGGGGCGCGTAGCCTACGAGCAGTACTTC. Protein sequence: CASSSHRGRVAYEQYF. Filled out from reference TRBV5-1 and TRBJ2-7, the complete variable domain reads KAGVTQTPRYLIKTRGQQVTLSCSPISGHRSVSWYQQTPGQGLQFLFEYFSETQRNKGNFPGRFSGRQFSNSRSEMNVSTLELGDSALYLCASSSHRGRVAYEQYFGPGTRLTVT.

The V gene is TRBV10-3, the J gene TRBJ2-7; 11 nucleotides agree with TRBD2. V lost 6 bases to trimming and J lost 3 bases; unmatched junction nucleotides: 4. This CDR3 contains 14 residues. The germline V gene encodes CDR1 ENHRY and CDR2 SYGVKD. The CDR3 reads CAISPGTSGYEQYF. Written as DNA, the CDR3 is TGTGCCATCAGCCCCGGGACTAGCGGCTACGAGCAGTACTTC.

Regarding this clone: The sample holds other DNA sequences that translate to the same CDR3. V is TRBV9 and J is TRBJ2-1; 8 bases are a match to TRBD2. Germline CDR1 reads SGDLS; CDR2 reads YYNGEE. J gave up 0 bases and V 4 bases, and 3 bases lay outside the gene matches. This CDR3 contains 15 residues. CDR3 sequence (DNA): TGTGCCAGCAGCCTAAGCGGGAGCTCCTACAATGAGCAGTTCTTC. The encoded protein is CASSLSGSSYNEQFF.